Presented here are 32 T cell receptor beta chains from one specimen sequenced in a study of cytomegalovirus exposure and HLA in healthy donors. A multiplex PCR was run with 60 Vbeta primers and 13 Jbeta primers. The data were produced by immunoSEQ multiplex PCR, yet TCRdb's version contains in-frame clones alone and is incomplete. The sample has about 250,000 clones, around two thirds seen once. The sequenced sample was PBMCs. The receptors here all came from a female donor in good health and CMV-seronegative.

This clone was counted between two and nine times. This chain connects TRBV11-2 to TRBJ2-7; a weak D match, TRBD1 (6 bases). CDR1 and CDR2 from the germline V gene are SGHAT and FQNNGV. V was cut by 3 bases and J by 5 bases, with 17 bases left in between. This CDR3 is 15 amino acids long. The CDR3 is CASSFSAGERHEQYF. The CDR3, as DNA: TGTGCCAGCAGCTTCTCGGCAGGGGAGCGACACGAGCAGTACTTC.

The V and J genes are TRBV21-1 and TRBJ1-1; the table's D call, TRBD1, has no DNA check behind it. TRBV21-1 is annotated as a pseudogene. The CDR3 totals 16 residues. This CDR3 is CASRPKRKGVSTEAFF. As DNA, the CDR3 is TGTGCCAGCAGACCGAAAAGGAAAGGGGTGAGCACTGAAGCTTTCTTT.

The rearrangement uses TRBV5-1 and TRBJ2-1; 14 positions match TRBD2. V trimming: 2 bases; J trimming: 7 bases; junction bases outside the gene matches: 5. The length of the CDR3 is 16 residues. CDR1 and CDR2 (germline): SGHRS, YFSETQ. The CDR3 bases are TGCGCCAGCAGCTTCACGGGACTAGCGGGAGTTAATGAGCAGTTCTTC. It yields the protein CASSFTGLAGVNEQFF.

CDR3: CASKPGLGGDIAQYF. CDR3 coding DNA: TGTGCCAGCAAACCTGGGCTGGGGGGAGATATCGCGCAGTATTTT. V is TRBV27 and J is TRBJ2-3; TRBD2 is a possible D gene (6 bases). There are 15 residues in the CDR3. The V end was cut by 7 bases, the J end by 10 bases, with 24 bases between. The germline CDR1 and CDR2 sequences are MNHEY and SMNVEV (reference sequence).

V is TRBV7-8 and J is TRBJ2-1; 12 bases are a match to TRBD2. The V gene end was trimmed by 8 bases and the J gene end by 9 bases; junction bases not matched to a gene: 8. The CDR3 loop spans 14 amino acids. Germline V lookup: CDR1 SGHVS, CDR2 FQNEAQ. The CDR3 DNA reads TGTGCCAGCGGCCGGACTAGCGGGATAGGTGAGCAGTTCTTC. Protein: CASGRTSGIGEQFF.

The V call is TRBV27, the J call TRBJ2-7; a possible D gene is TRBD2 (6 bases). CDR3 size: 14 residues. Trimming cost V 5 bases and J 6 bases, with 17 bases left between them. The germline V gene encodes CDR1 MNHEY and CDR2 SMNVEV (reference sequence). The CDR3 sequence: CASSTRGLTGEQYF. In DNA form, the CDR3 reads TGTGCCAGCAGTACCCGGGGACTGACCGGCGAGCAGTACTTC.

The chain links TRBV6-1 to TRBJ1-6; D call uncertain. Germline CDR1 reads MNHNS; CDR2 reads SASEGT. This CDR3 is built from 13 residues. Between the trimmed V and J ends, which lost 7 bases and 8 bases, there was a span of 12 bases. In DNA form, the CDR3 reads TGTGCCAGCAAGGAGGTTAAAGATTCACCCCTCCACTTT. Amino acids: CASKEVKDSPLHF.

The J gene is TRBJ2-7, the V gene TRBV6-5; TRBD2 matches 8 bases. The CDR3 covers 14 residues. Looked up from germline, CDR1 is MNHEY and CDR2 is SVGAGI. J gave up 2 bases and V 6 bases, and 6 bases lay outside the gene matches. CDR3 loop: CASSIAGPPYEQYF. As DNA, the CDR3 is TGTGCCAGCAGCATAGCGGGGCCCCCCTACGAGCAGTACTTC.

The gene calls are TRBV6-1 and TRBJ2-1, with 9 nucleotides matching TRBD1. V gave up 1 base and J gave up 9 bases; unmatched junction bases: 16. The CDR3 has 18 amino acids. CDR1 is MNHNS and CDR2 is SASEGT in the germline V gene. In DNA form, the CDR3 reads TGTGCCAGCAGTGAAGGGACAGGGGTTGGCGGCATATTCGGTGAGCAGTTCTTC. This translates into CASSEGTGVGGIFGEQFF.

V and J are TRBV5-1 and TRBJ2-7; D might be TRBD2 (6 bases). The CDR3 loop spans 21 amino acids. V was pared by 3 bases and J by 3 bases, with 34 bases between. CDR1 is SGHRS and CDR2 is YFSETQ in the germline V gene. CDR3 in amino acids: CASSCERDGLKEAIRRYEQYF. The CDR3 DNA sequence: TGCGCCAGCAGCTGTGAACGGGACGGACTAAAAGAGGCGATTAGACGCTACGAGCAGTACTTC.

This clone was observed a handful of times. The V and J genes are TRBV11-2 and TRBJ2-6; 11 positions agree with TRBD2. The V and J ends lost 0 bases and 4 bases, in that order; junction bases with no gene match: 8. CDR1 and CDR2 (germline): SGHAT, FQNNGV. CDR3 length equals 19 residues. The CDR3: CASSLDGLAGGPGANVLTF. CDR3 DNA: TGTGCCAGCAGCTTAGATGGGCTAGCGGGAGGTCCGGGGGCCAACGTCCTGACTTTC.

This clone came up a few times. This rearrangement joins TRBV2 to TRBJ1-1; D gene unclear. Germline lookup yields CDR1 SNHLY and CDR2 FYNNEI. The CDR3 is 11 residues long. The ends were cut back, 8 bases at V and 5 bases at J, with 9 bases in the middle. The CDR3 DNA is TGTGCCAGCCGAGGGAATACTGAAGCTTTCTTT. The encoded protein is CASRGNTEAFF.

The rearrangement links TRBV2 to TRBJ1-1; D ambiguous. The V gene lost 5 bases and the J gene lost 5 bases, with 15 bases spanning the gap. CDR3 length: 14 amino acids. CDR1 and CDR2 (germline): SNHLY, FYNNEI. The CDR3 DNA reads TGTGCCAGCAGTTACCCCCAGGTCCCGACTGAAGCTTTCTTT. Translating it yields CASSYPQVPTEAFF.

The chain is built from TRBV27 and TRBJ1-2; TRBD1 is a possible D gene (5 bases). Germline V gene data show CDR1 as MNHEY and CDR2 as SMNVEV (reference sequence). CDR3 length equals 16 residues. The V and J ends lost 3 bases and 6 bases respectively, with 20 bases between them. The CDR3 region has the DNA TGTGCCAGCAGTTTGGGTGGGGCATACCCCCTCAATGGCTACACCTTC. Its protein product is CASSLGGAYPLNGYTF.

About this clone itself: One end of the junction is discordant with germline, which a read error may explain. The V gene is TRBV7-9, the J gene TRBJ1-1; D not certain. The germline CDR1 and CDR2 sequences are SEHNR and FQNEAQ (reference sequence). The CDR3 is 14 residues long. The CDR3 loop reads CSSTSDRRNTEAFF. Here the CDR3 DNA reads TGTTCCAGCACATCGGATAGGAGGAACACTGAAGCTTTCTTT.

The genes are TRBV25-1 and TRBJ2-1, with a weak D call TRBD2 (6 bases). CDR1 MGHDK and CDR2 SYGVNS come from the germline V gene. V shed 5 bases and J shed 5 bases, with 19 bases lying between them. The CDR3 loop spans 16 amino acids. CDR3 region: CASSPSWGEFNNEQFF. As DNA, the CDR3 is TGTGCCAGCAGTCCATCGTGGGGGGAGTTCAACAATGAGCAGTTCTTC.

The rearrangement uses TRBV7-9 and TRBJ1-1, with TRBD1 matching over 7 bases. Looked up from germline, CDR1 is SEHNR and CDR2 is FQNEAQ (reference sequence). The CDR3 consists of 19 residues. V dropped 6 bases and J dropped 3; count of bases not matched to a gene: 22. The CDR3 sequence: CASRPGHGETITGDTEAFF. The CDR3 DNA follows: TGTGCCAGCAGGCCGGGACACGGAGAGACTATAACAGGGGACACTGAAGCTTTCTTT.

This clone was counted only a few times. The CDR3 DNA sequence: TGTGCCAGCAGGCCCGGACAGCTCAATTCACCCCTCCACTTT. Translated, it gives CASRPGQLNSPLHF. The chain recombines TRBV2 with TRBJ1-6; TRBD1 is a possible D gene (6 bases). Trimming shortened V by 6 bases and J by 7 bases, and 13 bases separated the two germline ends. CDR1 and CDR2 (germline): SNHLY, FYNNEI. This CDR3 region has 14 residues.

The CDR3 DNA reads TGTGCCAGCAGCAACACCCCCAAGGACAGGGGCACCTATAATTCACCCCTCCACTTT. It translates to CASSNTPKDRGTYNSPLHF. The rearrangement uses TRBV21-1 and TRBJ1-6; the table's D gene call, TRBD1, was not cross checked with the DNA. TRBV21-1 is a pseudogene locus. The CDR3 is 19 residues long.

This chain's CDR3 is CASSHQISNQPQHF. The CDR3 DNA reads TGTGCCAGCAGTCACCAGATCAGCAATCAGCCCCAGCATTTT. The chain employs TRBV28 and TRBJ1-5; D is ambiguous. Germline CDR1 MDHEN, CDR2 SYDVKM. The CDR3 sequence is 14 residues long. V was shortened by 5 bases and J by 1 base, with 9 bases between the two germline ends.

This chain joins TRBV11-2 and TRBJ2-5; TRBD2 aligns across 9 bases. J lost 6 bases, V lost 2 bases, and 7 bases had no gene match. Germline V gene lookup returns CDR1 SGHAT and CDR2 FQNNGV. The CDR3 consists of 15 residues. CDR3 bases: TGTGCCAGCAGCTTACGTGCTAGCGGGAACAAGACCCAGTACTTC. Protein product: CASSLRASGNKTQYF.

Here the CDR3 reads CASSWGGAPPETQYF. CDR3 in DNA: TGCGCCAGCAGCTGGGGCGGAGCGCCCCCGGAGACCCAGTACTTC. The chain combines TRBV5-1 with TRBJ2-5; D perhaps matches TRBD1 (5 bases). The germline CDR1 and CDR2 sequences are SGHRS and YFSETQ. V lost 3 bases and J 5 bases, leaving 17 bases between the germline ends. This CDR3 region has 15 residues.

The chain employs TRBV5-1 and TRBJ2-1, with 15 bases lining up with TRBD2. V lost 4 bases to trimming and J lost 7 bases; unmatched junction nucleotides: 6. CDR1 is SGHRS and CDR2 is YFSETQ in the germline V gene. There are 16 residues in the CDR3. CDR3 sequence reads: CASSPGLAGGPNEQFF. The DNA for the CDR3 is TGCGCCAGCAGCCCCGGACTAGCGGGAGGGCCGAATGAGCAGTTCTTC.

This clone was observed a single time. The chain employs TRBV13 and TRBJ2-7; 8 positions agree with TRBD1. The CDR3 runs 15 residues. Germline CDR1 and CDR2: PRHDT and FYEKMQ (reference sequence). Trimming at V came to 5 bases and at J to 7 bases, leaving 13 bases not matched to a gene. CDR3 bases: TGTGCCAGCAGCCTCTGGGACAGGCGGGCGGGAGAGCAGTACTTC. This translates into CASSLWDRRAGEQYF.

The chain recombines TRBV28 with TRBJ2-6, with a tentative D call TRBD1 (6 bases). Germline V gives CDR1 MDHEN, CDR2 SYDVKM. The CDR3 sequence is 15 residues long. The V end was cut by 3 bases, the J end by 2 bases, with 8 bases between. The DNA for the CDR3 is TGTGCCAGCAGTTTGTCAGGGGCTGGGGCCAACGTCCTGACTTTC. It translates to CASSLSGAGANVLTF. Variable domain in full (rest from reference TRBV28 and TRBJ2-6): DVKVTQSSRYLVKRTGEKVFLECVQDMDHENMFWYRQDPGLGLRLIYFSYDVKMKEKGDIPEGYSVSREKKERFSLILESASTNQTSMYLCASSLSGAGANVLTFGAGSRLTVL.

This chain joins TRBV6-1 and TRBJ1-1; 7 nucleotides align to TRBD1. Germline CDR1 and CDR2: MNHNS and SASEGT. The CDR3 spans 14 residues. V shed 3 bases and J 4 bases; nucleotides not matched to a gene: 5. The DNA of the CDR3 is TGTGCCAGCAGTGAGAAGACAGGGCGCACTGAAGCTTTCTTT. Amino acids: CASSEKTGRTEAFF.

This sequence joins TRBV19 and TRBJ1-2; unclear D gene. With 6 bases removed from V and 5 bases from J, the gap between germline ends came to 16 bases. The CDR3 is made up of 14 amino acids. Germline V gene lookup returns CDR1 LNHDA and CDR2 SQIVND (reference sequence). CDR3 sequence reads: CASSTTRTQYGYTF. DNA of the CDR3: TGTGCCAGTAGCACAACTAGGACGCAGTATGGCTACACCTTC. Combining the CDR3 with reference TRBV19 and TRBJ1-2 gives the whole variable domain DGGITQSPKYLFRKEGQNVTLSCEQNLNHDAMYWYRQDPGQGLRLIYYSQIVNDFQKGDIAEGYSVSREKKESFPLTVTSAQKNPTAFYLCASSTTRTQYGYTFGSGTRLTVV.

The rearrangement joins TRBV6-6 to TRBJ2-7; unclear D gene. Trimming took 0 bases from V and 0 from J, leaving 12 bases between them. The CDR3 contains 16 residues. The germline CDR1 and CDR2 sequences are MNHNY and SVGAGI (reference sequence). CDR3 nucleotides: TGTGCCAGCAGTTACTCGAAGTTCGCCAGCTCCTACGAGCAGTACTTC. Its translation: CASSYSKFASSYEQYF.

This chain uses TRBV20-1 with TRBJ2-5; D is uncertain. The CDR3 totals 11 residues. V shed 3 bases and J shed 7 bases, with 9 bases lying between them. Germline V gives CDR1 DFQATT, CDR2 SNEGSKA (reference sequence). The CDR3 reads CSARAPTTQYF. As DNA, the CDR3 is TGCAGTGCTAGGGCCCCCACGACCCAGTACTTC.

The chain employs TRBV14 and TRBJ2-7; D is possibly TRBD1 (6 bases). The CDR3 totals 13 residues. Trimming took off 3 bases at V and 2 bases at J, with 8 bases between the two ends. Per germline, CDR1 SGHDN and CDR2 FVKESK. In DNA, the CDR3 is TGTGCCAGCAGCCAGACAGGACCCTACGAGCAGTACTTC. Its translation is CASSQTGPYEQYF.

This chain links TRBV7-9 with TRBJ1-3; D is unclear. The ends were cut back, 2 bases at V and 4 bases at J, with 9 bases in the middle. Germline assignment: CDR1 SEHNR and CDR2 FQNEAQ (reference sequence). This CDR3 has 14 amino acids. For the CDR3, the DNA is TGTGCCAGCAGCTTATCCCGGGGAGGAAACACCATATATTTT. This translates into CASSLSRGGNTIYF. Drawing the rest from reference TRBV7-9 and TRBJ1-3, the complete variable domain is DTGVSQNPRHKITKRGQNVTFRCDPISEHNRLYWYRQTLGQGPEFLTYFQNEAQLEKSRLLSDRFSAERPKGSFSTLEIQRTEQGDSAMYLCASSLSRGGNTIYFGEGSWLTVV.

The chain carries TRBV7-2 and TRBJ2-5; a weak D match, TRBD2 (6 bases). The J call may be faulty, since TRBJ2-7 better matches the DNA end. The CDR3 is 18 amino acids. Germline lookup yields CDR1 SGHTA and CDR2 FQGNSA. The CDR3 coding sequence is TGTGCCAGCAGCCCACATGCGGGGTCCCAAACTTACACCTACGAGCAGTACTTC. This sequence encodes CASSPHAGSQTYTYEQYF.